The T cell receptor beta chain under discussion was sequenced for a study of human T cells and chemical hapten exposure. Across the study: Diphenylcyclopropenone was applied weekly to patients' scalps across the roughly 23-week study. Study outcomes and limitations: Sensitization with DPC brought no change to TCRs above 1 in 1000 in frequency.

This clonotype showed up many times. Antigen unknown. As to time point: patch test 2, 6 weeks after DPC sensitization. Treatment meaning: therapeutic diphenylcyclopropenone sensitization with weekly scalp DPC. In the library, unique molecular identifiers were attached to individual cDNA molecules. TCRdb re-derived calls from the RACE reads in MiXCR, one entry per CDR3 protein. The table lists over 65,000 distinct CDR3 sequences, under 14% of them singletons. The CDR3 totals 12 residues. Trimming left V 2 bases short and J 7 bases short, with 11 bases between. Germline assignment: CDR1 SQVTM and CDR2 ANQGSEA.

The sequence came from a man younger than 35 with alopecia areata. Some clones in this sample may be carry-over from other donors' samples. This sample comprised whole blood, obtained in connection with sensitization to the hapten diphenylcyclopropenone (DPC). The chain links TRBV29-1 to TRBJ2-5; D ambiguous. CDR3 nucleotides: TGCAGCGTTGAAAGTCCGACGAGGACCCAGTACTTC. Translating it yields CSVESPTRTQYF.